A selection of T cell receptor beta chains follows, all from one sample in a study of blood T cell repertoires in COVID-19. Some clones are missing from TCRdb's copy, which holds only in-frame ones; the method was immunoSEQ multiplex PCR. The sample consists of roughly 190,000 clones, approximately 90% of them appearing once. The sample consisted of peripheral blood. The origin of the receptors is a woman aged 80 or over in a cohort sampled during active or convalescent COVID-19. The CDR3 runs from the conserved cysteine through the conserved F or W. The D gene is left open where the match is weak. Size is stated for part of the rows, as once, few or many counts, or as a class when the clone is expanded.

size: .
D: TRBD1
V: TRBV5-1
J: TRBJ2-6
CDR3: CASSWTGGDSGANVLTF
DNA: TGCGCCAGCAGCTGGACAGGGGGTGACTCTGGGGCCAACGTCCTGACTTTC

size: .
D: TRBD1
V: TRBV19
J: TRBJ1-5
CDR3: CASTDQQGAFYGPQHF
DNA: TGTGCCAGTACCGATCAACAGGGGGCATTTTATGGGCCCCAGCATTTT

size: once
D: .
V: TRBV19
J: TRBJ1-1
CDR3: CASTSGPGDETTEAFF
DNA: TGTGCCAGTACCTCGGGGCCGGGGGATGAGACAACTGAAGCTTTCTTT

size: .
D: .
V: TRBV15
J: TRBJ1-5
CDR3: CATSTQSNQPQHF
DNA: TGTGCCACCAGCACACAGAGCAATCAGCCCCAGCATTTT

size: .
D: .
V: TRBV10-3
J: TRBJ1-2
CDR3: CALSREREFGYTF
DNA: TGTGCCCTTAGCCGGGAAAGGGAATTTGGCTACACCTTC

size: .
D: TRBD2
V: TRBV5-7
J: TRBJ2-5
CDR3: CASSLEVAGGQETQYF
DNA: TGTGCCAGCAGCTTGGAGGTAGCGGGGGGCCAAGAGACCCAGTACTTC

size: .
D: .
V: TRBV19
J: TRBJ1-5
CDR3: CASSIQGDSNQPQHF
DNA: TGTGCCAGTAGTATCCAAGGGGATAGCAATCAGCCCCAGCATTTT

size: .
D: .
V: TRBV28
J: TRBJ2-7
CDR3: CASSPWGVRGYEQYF
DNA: TGTGCCAGCAGTCCTTGGGGGGTGCGCGGGTACGAGCAGTACTTC

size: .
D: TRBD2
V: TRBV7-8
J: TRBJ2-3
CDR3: CASRTGTSGTDTQYF
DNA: TGTGCCAGCAGGACCGGGACTAGCGGCACAGATACGCAGTATTTT

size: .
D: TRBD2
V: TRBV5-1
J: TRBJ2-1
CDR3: CASSPVISGDSYNEQFF
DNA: TGCGCCAGCAGCCCAGTTATTAGCGGGGATTCCTACAATGAGCAGTTCTTC